This passage covers 31 T cell receptor beta chains from one sample sequenced in a study of memory CD8 T cells in hepatitis C reinfection. Time point noted: late/post reinfection, 12 to 24 weeks after detection. The sorted cells went straight to TCR sequencing with no prior in vitro expansion. Assay: immunoSEQ multiplex PCR; the TCRdb copy retains only in-frame clones and omits some. The sample contains about 46,000 clones, 80% to 90% of which appear only once. Material: naive CD8+ T cells sorted from blood. Source of these receptors: a man between 18 and 35 years old with hepatitis C virus infection.

V gene TRBV19 combines with J gene TRBJ1-5; 9 nucleotides match TRBD1. The CDR3 length is 21 residues. V dropped 3 bases and J dropped 0; count of bases not matched to a gene: 18. Germline CDR1 LNHDA, CDR2 SQIVND (reference sequence). In DNA form, the CDR3 reads TGTGCCAGTAGTATTGACGCTGCCAGGACAGGGGCCTATTATAGCAATCAGCCCCAGCATTTT. It translates to CASSIDAARTGAYYSNQPQHF.

The V gene is TRBV29-1, the J gene TRBJ2-5, with 8 bases aligning to TRBD2. The better agreement between TRBJ2-7 and the DNA end casts doubt on the J call. Looked up from germline, CDR1 is SQVTM and CDR2 is ANQGSEA. The CDR3 totals 14 residues. As DNA, the CDR3 is TGCAGCGTTGAAGCAGCGGGGGACTCCTACGAGCAGTACTTC. This gives the protein CSVEAAGDSYEQYF.

The rearrangement uses TRBV6-5 and TRBJ1-6; a possible D gene is TRBD1 (6 bases). The ends were cut back, 3 bases at V and 10 bases at J, with 10 bases in the middle. The germline gives CDR1 MNHEY, CDR2 SVGAGI. This CDR3 comprises 13 residues. CDR3 sequence reads: CASSYSQGSPLHF. For the CDR3, the DNA is TGTGCCAGCAGTTATTCCCAGGGGTCACCCCTCCACTTT.

The chain carries TRBV6-5 and TRBJ1-5; 10 bases are shared with TRBD1. The CDR3 runs to 13 residues. Germline V lookup: CDR1 MNHEY, CDR2 SVGAGI. The V gene end was trimmed by 10 bases and the J gene end by 8 bases; junction bases not matched to a gene: 8. DNA for the CDR3: TGTGCCACCGAGGACAGGGGGTTGAAGCCCCAGCATTTT. Its translation is CATEDRGLKPQHF.

The sample holds one count of this clone. V and J are TRBV7-9 and TRBJ2-3, with D possibly being TRBD2 (6 bases). This CDR3 spans 15 amino acids. CDR1 and CDR2 (germline): SEHNR, FQNEAQ (reference sequence). V dropped 0 bases and J dropped 3 bases, with 10 bases sitting between them. This CDR3 reads CASSLALGLTDTQYF. The CDR3 nucleotides are TGTGCCAGCAGCTTAGCCCTGGGACTTACAGATACGCAGTATTTT. The full variable domain, rest sourced from reference TRBV7-9 and TRBJ2-3, is DTGVSQNPRHKITKRGQNVTFRCDPISEHNRLYWYRQTLGQGPEFLTYFQNEAQLEKSRLLSDRFSAERPKGSFSTLEIQRTEQGDSAMYLCASSLALGLTDTQYFGPGTRLTVL.

This sequence joins TRBV2 and TRBJ1-5, with 10 bases that match TRBD1. The CDR3 contains 16 residues. The germline V gene encodes CDR1 SNHLY and CDR2 FYNNEI. V was pared by 6 bases and J by 6 bases, with 11 bases of the junction left unmatched. The CDR3 loop reads CASRSPSTGGSQPQHF. The CDR3 DNA reads TGTGCCAGCAGGTCGCCCTCGACAGGGGGCTCTCAGCCCCAGCATTTT.

The rearrangement links TRBV6-1 to TRBJ1-4; 9 nucleotides align to TRBD1. The length of the CDR3 is 15 residues. The J segment lost 8 bases and the V segment lost 6 bases, leaving 10 bases of the junction unmatched. CDR1 and CDR2 from the germline V gene are MNHNS and SASEGT. The CDR3 DNA reads TGTGCCAGCAGAAACGGGACAGGGTCGAGAGAAAAACTGTTTTTT. Translated: CASRNGTGSREKLFF.

The chain uses TRBV7-8 and TRBJ1-4; the D gene is possibly TRBD1 (5 bases). Germline CDR1 and CDR2: SGHVS and FQNEAQ. CDR3 length: 14 amino acids. V shed 5 bases and J shed 3 bases, with 10 bases lying between them. CDR3 bases: TGTGCCAGCAGCGGGGGAGGGGCTAATGAAAAACTGTTTTTT. Translating it yields CASSGGGANEKLFF.

The chain employs TRBV5-4 and TRBJ1-2; D ambiguous. Trimming pared 0 bases from V and 2 bases from J, leaving 8 bases between. Germline CDR1 SGHNT, CDR2 YYREEE (reference sequence). The CDR3 extends over 14 amino acids. CDR3 sequence reads: CASSLESGNYGYTF. CDR3 in DNA: TGTGCCAGCAGCTTGGAGTCAGGCAACTATGGCTACACCTTC.

J is TRBJ2-5 and V is TRBV5-6; 10 nucleotides agree with TRBD1. The tail of the sequence fits TRBJ2-7 better, so the J call may be wrong. This CDR3 contains 15 residues. Germline assignment: CDR1 SGHDT and CDR2 YYEEEE. CDR3 sequence reads: CASSFGQGGEYEQYF. The DNA for the CDR3 is TGTGCCAGCAGCTTCGGACAGGGGGGCGAGTACGAGCAGTACTTC.

The genes are TRBV2 and TRBJ2-7; perhaps TRBD2 as D (6 bases). Trimming took off 6 bases at V and 0 bases at J, with 15 bases between the two ends. The CDR3 runs to 15 residues. Per the germline V gene, CDR1 is SNHLY and CDR2 is FYNNEI. DNA for the CDR3: TGTGCCAGCAGCGCCAGGAGGGTCGGCTCCTACGAGCAGTACGTC. Encoded protein: CASSARRVGSYEQYV.

This CDR3 reads CASSVDASGPTDTQYF. CDR3 nucleotides: TGTGCCAGCAGCGTAGATGCTAGCGGTCCCACAGATACGCAGTATTTT. This chain uses TRBV9 with TRBJ2-3; TRBD2 matches 7 bases. The CDR3 contains 16 residues. The ends lost 0 bases at V and 2 bases at J; junction bases unmatched: 6. The germline V gene encodes CDR1 SGDLS and CDR2 YYNGEE.

The chain recombines TRBV6-1 with TRBJ1-3, with D possibly being TRBD1 (6 bases). Looked up from germline, CDR1 is MNHNS and CDR2 is SASEGT. The CDR3 spans 12 residues. The germline V and J ends were trimmed by 4 bases and 12 bases, with 13 bases remaining between them. CDR3 coding DNA: TGTGCCAGCAGTGCACCAGGGGCTTTCATATATTTT. Translation: CASSAPGAFIYF.

The V and J genes are TRBV4-3 and TRBJ1-5, with 7 bases fitting TRBD1. After removal of 0 bases from V and 6 bases from J, the junction contained 8 bases not matched to a gene. This CDR3 contains 16 residues. From germline, CDR1 is LGHNA and CDR2 YSLEER. The CDR3 nucleotides are TGCGCCAGCAGCCAAGAAGGCGGCACAGGGGCTCAGCCCCAGCATTTT. Translating gives CASSQEGGTGAQPQHF.

J is TRBJ1-6 and V is TRBV6-1; D is possibly TRBD1 (6 bases). V was cut by 2 bases and J by 9 bases, with 14 bases left in between. The CDR3 extends over 15 amino acids. Germline CDR1 reads MNHNS; CDR2 reads SASEGT. The CDR3 DNA reads TGTGCCAGCAGTGAATTGGCAGGGGTCCCTTCACCCCTCCACTTT. This sequence encodes CASSELAGVPSPLHF.

The V gene is TRBV29-1, the J gene TRBJ2-2, with 7 bases aligning to TRBD2. With 6 bases clipped from V and 2 bases from J, the junction kept 9 bases outside the gene matches. The germline gives CDR1 SQVTM, CDR2 ANQGSEA. CDR3 size: 15 residues. The CDR3: CSVVLTSDNTGELFF. CDR3 bases: TGCAGCGTCGTACTCACTAGCGACAACACCGGGGAGCTGTTTTTT.

The chain couples TRBV13 to TRBJ1-1; D is ambiguous. Germline V gene data show CDR1 as PRHDT and CDR2 as FYEKMQ (reference sequence). The CDR3 covers 16 residues. Trimming cost V 4 bases and J 1 base, with 16 bases left between them. The CDR3 here is CASSSPHIRGNTEAFF. CDR3 coding DNA: TGTGCCAGCAGCTCCCCCCACATACGGGGGAACACTGAAGCTTTCTTT.

This clone showed up just a few times. The V call is TRBV2, the J call TRBJ2-7, with TRBD2 matching over 7 bases. V shed 4 bases, J shed 0 bases, and the junction held 0 bases outside the gene matches. This CDR3 contains 13 residues. Germline lookup yields CDR1 SNHLY and CDR2 FYNNEI. The CDR3 is CASSGGSSYEQYF. Written as DNA, the CDR3 is TGTGCCAGCAGTGGCGGGAGCTCCTACGAGCAGTACTTC.

This chain uses TRBV9 with TRBJ2-1, with TRBD2 matching over 13 bases. Germline V gene lookup returns CDR1 SGDLS and CDR2 YYNGEE. The CDR3 runs to 17 residues. The V gene end was trimmed by 3 bases and the J gene end by 2 bases; junction bases not matched to a gene: 5. CDR3 bases: TGTGCCAGCAGCGAAACTGGGACTAGCGGGACCTACAATGAGCAGTTCTTC. This translates into CASSETGTSGTYNEQFF.

The rearrangement uses TRBV2 and TRBJ2-3; 7 bases fit TRBD2. In germline, CDR1 is SNHLY, CDR2 FYNNEI. J gave up 4 bases and V 4 bases, and 11 bases lay outside the gene matches. This CDR3 spans 16 amino acids. The CDR3 sequence: CASSGTGTITPDTQYF. The CDR3 region has the DNA TGTGCCAGCAGTGGAACCGGGACTATTACCCCAGATACGCAGTATTTT.

The chain is built from TRBV27 and TRBJ2-5; TRBD2 matches at 7 bases. Trimming took 0 bases from V and 4 from J; bases not matched to a gene: 2. Germline CDR1 reads MNHEY; CDR2 reads SMNVEV (reference sequence). The CDR3 loop spans 14 amino acids. CDR3 DNA: TGTGCCAGCAGTTTATCGCCGGGAGGAGAGACCCAGTACTTC. Residues: CASSLSPGGETQYF.

The chain carries TRBV11-2 and TRBJ2-3; 12 bases line up with TRBD2. V gave up 4 bases and J gave up 3 bases; unmatched junction bases: 2. The CDR3 has 15 amino acids. CDR1 is SGHAT, CDR2 FQNNGV, per germline. This CDR3 reads CASSWGTSGTDTQYF. CDR3 nucleotide sequence: TGTGCCAGCAGCTGGGGGACTAGCGGGACAGATACGCAGTATTTT.

J is TRBJ1-4 and V is TRBV5-4; TRBD1 matches at 9 bases. Germline assignment: CDR1 SGHNT and CDR2 YYREEE (reference sequence). Trimming took 4 bases from V and 8 from J; bases not matched to a gene: 9. The CDR3 runs to 15 residues. CDR3 bases: TGTGCCAGCAGCACGATGGACAGGGGACGAGAAAAACTGTTTTTT. It yields the protein CASSTMDRGREKLFF.

The genes are TRBV7-9 and TRBJ2-2, with 15 bases fitting TRBD2. V lost 5 bases to trimming and J lost 1 base; unmatched junction nucleotides: 2. Germline CDR1 and CDR2: SEHNR and FQNEAQ (reference sequence). The CDR3 is 17 residues long. The CDR3 DNA sequence: TGTGCCAGCAGCACGGGACTAGCGGGAGGGAACACCGGGGAGCTGTTTTTT. Translating it yields CASSTGLAGGNTGELFF.

CDR3 sequence (DNA): TGTGCCATCAGTGCAAACAGGGGGCAGGAAACCGGGGAGCTGTTTTTT. This sequence encodes CAISANRGQETGELFF. This chain uses TRBV10-3 with TRBJ2-2; 9 bases agree with TRBD1. The CDR3 consists of 16 residues. Losses at the gene ends were 4 bases for V and 5 bases for J; bases not matched to a gene: 8. The V gene's germline CDR1 is ENHRY and CDR2 SYGVKD.

The chain joins TRBV5-1 to TRBJ2-1; a weak D match, TRBD2 (6 bases). Trimming took off 1 base at V and 8 bases at J, with 10 bases between the two ends. There are 13 residues in the CDR3. Germline V CDR1 and CDR2: SGHRS, YFSETQ. The CDR3 DNA reads TGCGCCAGCAGCTTGTGGGGCGGGGATGAGCAGTTCTTC. As protein: CASSLWGGDEQFF.

The chain couples TRBV29-1 to TRBJ2-3; maybe TRBD1 (5 bases). The germline CDR1 and CDR2 sequences are SQVTM and ANQGSEA. The V end was cut by 6 bases, the J end by 2 bases, with 12 bases between. The CDR3 totals 13 residues. The CDR3 DNA sequence: TGCAGCGTGCGGACAATCAACACAGATACGCAGTATTTT. Protein product: CSVRTINTDTQYF.

The chain combines TRBV2 with TRBJ2-5; 16 bases are a match to TRBD2. CDR3 size: 16 residues. Germline CDR1 and CDR2: SNHLY and FYNNEI. V shed 3 bases, J shed 5 bases, and the junction held 3 bases outside the gene matches. CDR3 coding DNA: TGTGCCAGCAGTGAGGGACTAGCGGGGGGGCGGGAGACCCAGTACTTC. Amino acid sequence: CASSEGLAGGRETQYF.

V and J are TRBV2 and TRBJ1-2; 8 nucleotides agree with TRBD1. Germline V gene sequence: CDR1 SNHLY, CDR2 FYNNEI. V trimming: 5 bases; J trimming: 6 bases; junction bases outside the gene matches: 8. This CDR3 contains 14 residues. Written as DNA, the CDR3 is TGTGCCAGCAGTCAAGGACAGGGTCTACATGGCTACACCTTC. Its translation: CASSQGQGLHGYTF.

The chain combines TRBV28 with TRBJ2-5; the D is unclear. The DNA matches TRBJ2-7 better at its end, which makes the J call doubtful. Germline V gene data show CDR1 as MDHEN and CDR2 as SYDVKM. The CDR3 is 13 residues long. DNA of the CDR3: TGTGCCAGCAGTTTTGGTTTCTCCTACGAGCAGTACTTC. It codes for CASSFGFSYEQYF.

Worth noting for this clone: At one end the junction does not follow the germline gene, possibly because of a read error. This chain connects TRBV4-1 to TRBJ2-5; TRBD2 matches at 9 bases. The CDR3 runs 15 residues. Germline values: CDR1 MGHRA, CDR2 YSYEKL. The chain's CDR3 is CASSQDLPSGVDQYF. Here the CDR3 DNA reads TGTGCCAGCAGCCAAGATCTCCCTAGCGGGGTTGACCAGTACTTC.